The T cell receptor (beta chain) under discussion was sequenced for a study of CD8+ T cells in alopecia areata. About the study: Patients received oral tofacitinib, 5 to 10 mg twice daily, for moderate-to-severe alopecia areata. Overall study findings and caveats: Although TCR sharing was seen in mice, sharing across patients was less clear, possibly for HLA-related reasons. In lesional scalp, particularly from alopecia totalis/universalis, clonality was higher than in normal scalp.

cDNA serving as the sequencing template came from extracted, reverse transcribed RNA. The repertoire was sequenced with immunoSEQ multiplex PCR; TCRdb's copy has only in-frame clones and lacks some. The table has roughly 170,000 clones, 50% to 60% seen once. Per the germline V gene, CDR1 is SQVTM and CDR2 is ANQGSEA. V gave up 7 bases and J gave up 5 bases, with 14 bases separating them. CDR3 size: 12 residues. Peripheral blood and lesional scalp punch biopsies came from alopecia areata patients. Details on this clone: The antigen is unknown.

The starting material was CD4+ T cells sorted from blood, obtained at week 0. The chain carries TRBV29-1 and TRBJ2-5; D gene uncertain. This sequence originates from a human donor with alopecia areata. The CDR3 nucleotides read TGCAGCGGCGAAAAGGGTTTCGAGACCCAGTACTTC. Translation gives CSGEKGFETQYF.